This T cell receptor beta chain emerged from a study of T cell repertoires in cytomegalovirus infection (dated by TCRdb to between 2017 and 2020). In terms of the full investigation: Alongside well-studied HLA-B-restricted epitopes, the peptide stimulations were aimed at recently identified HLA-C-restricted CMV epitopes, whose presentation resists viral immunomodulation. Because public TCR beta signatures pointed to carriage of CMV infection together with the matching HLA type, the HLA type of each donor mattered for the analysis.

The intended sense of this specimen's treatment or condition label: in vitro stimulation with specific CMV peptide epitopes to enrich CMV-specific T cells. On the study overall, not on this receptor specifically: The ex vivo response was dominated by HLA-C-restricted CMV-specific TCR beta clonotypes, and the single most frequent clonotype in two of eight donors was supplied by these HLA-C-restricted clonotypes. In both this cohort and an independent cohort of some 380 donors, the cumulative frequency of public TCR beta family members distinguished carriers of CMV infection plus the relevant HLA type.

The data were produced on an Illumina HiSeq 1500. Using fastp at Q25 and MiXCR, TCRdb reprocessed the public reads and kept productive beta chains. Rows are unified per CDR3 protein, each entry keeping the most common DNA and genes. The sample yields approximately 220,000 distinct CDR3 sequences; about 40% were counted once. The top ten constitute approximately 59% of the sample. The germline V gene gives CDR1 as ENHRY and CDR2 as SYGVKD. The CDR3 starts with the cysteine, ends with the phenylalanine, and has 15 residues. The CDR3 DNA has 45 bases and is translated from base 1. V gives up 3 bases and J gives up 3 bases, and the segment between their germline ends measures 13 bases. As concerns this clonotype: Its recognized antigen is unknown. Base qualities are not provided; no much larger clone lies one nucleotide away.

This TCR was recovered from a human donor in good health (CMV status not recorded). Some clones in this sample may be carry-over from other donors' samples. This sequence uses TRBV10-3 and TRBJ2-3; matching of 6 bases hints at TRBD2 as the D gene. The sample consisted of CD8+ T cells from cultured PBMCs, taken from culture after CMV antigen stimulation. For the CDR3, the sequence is CAISDSREVTDTQYF. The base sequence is TGTGCCATCAGTGACTCGAGGGAGGTGACAGATACGCAGTATTTT.